This T cell receptor (beta chain) was recovered during a study of blood T cell repertoires in COVID-19. The wider study: COVID-19 samples from acute and convalescent phases originated in the United States, Italy and Spain. PBMCs, B-cell-depleted T cells, or T cells were the source of the cDNA or gDNA that made up the material.

Original handling: Amplification of reference gene primers provided the estimated nucleated cell counts. TCRdb's copy holds only in-frame clones and misses some; the assay was immunoSEQ multiplex PCR. That table supplies the V and J calls and clone size; D and trimming were determined from the DNA. The data hold about 160,000 clones, with just under 95% observed a single time. The CDR3 contains 17 residues. With V trimmed by 2 bases and J by 7 bases, 11 bases remained unmatched. The germline V gene encodes CDR1 SGHAT and CDR2 FQNNGV. This chain joins TRBV11-2 and TRBJ2-1; 10 bases fit TRBD1. The source is a woman in her 50s with acute or convalescent COVID-19. Sequenced input: peripheral blood. CDR3 nucleotides: TGTGCCAGCAGCTTACCCCCGGGACAGGGGTTTATTAATGAGCAGTTCTTC. This gives the protein CASSLPPGQGFINEQFF.